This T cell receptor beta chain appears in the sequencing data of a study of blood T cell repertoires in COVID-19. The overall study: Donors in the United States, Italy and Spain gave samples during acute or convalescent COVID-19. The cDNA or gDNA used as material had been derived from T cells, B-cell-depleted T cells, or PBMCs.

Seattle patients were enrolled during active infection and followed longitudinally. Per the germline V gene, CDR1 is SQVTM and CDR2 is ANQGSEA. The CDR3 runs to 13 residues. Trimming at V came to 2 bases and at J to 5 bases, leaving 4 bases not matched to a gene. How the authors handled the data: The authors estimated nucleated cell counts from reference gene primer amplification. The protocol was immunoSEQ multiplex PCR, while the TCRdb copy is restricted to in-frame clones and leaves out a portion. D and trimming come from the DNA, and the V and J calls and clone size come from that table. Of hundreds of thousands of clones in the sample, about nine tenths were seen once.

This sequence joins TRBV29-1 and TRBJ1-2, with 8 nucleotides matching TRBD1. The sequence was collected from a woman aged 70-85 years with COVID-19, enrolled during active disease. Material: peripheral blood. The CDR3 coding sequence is TGCAGCGTTGAACAGGGGGCAGGGTATGGCTACACCTTC. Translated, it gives CSVEQGAGYGYTF.